This T cell receptor beta chain is drawn from a study of metastatic and nonmetastatic thyroid tumors. In the study overall: Repertoires from malignant and benign thyroid patients were compared across blood and tumor or nodule tissue.

TCRdb ran MiXCR on the PCR reads. The table has 5,500 to 7,500 clones, roughly 27% seen once. Nobody among the patients had been given any treatment before thyroid surgery. Germline V gene lookup returns CDR1 MDHEN and CDR2 SYDVKM. V lost 6 bases and J 0 bases, leaving 12 bases between the germline ends. The CDR3 loop spans 14 amino acids. The chain combines TRBV28 with TRBJ2-7, with D perhaps matching TRBD1 (5 bases). The specimen was adjacent normal tissue. The TCR sequence derives from a female donor with papillary thyroid cancer or a benign thyroid nodule (not recorded which). Some clones in this sample may be carry-over from other donors' samples. The CDR3 nucleotides read TGTGCCAGCAGGACGACAGTGCGCTCCTACGAGCAGTACTTC. This gives the protein CASRTTVRSYEQYF.